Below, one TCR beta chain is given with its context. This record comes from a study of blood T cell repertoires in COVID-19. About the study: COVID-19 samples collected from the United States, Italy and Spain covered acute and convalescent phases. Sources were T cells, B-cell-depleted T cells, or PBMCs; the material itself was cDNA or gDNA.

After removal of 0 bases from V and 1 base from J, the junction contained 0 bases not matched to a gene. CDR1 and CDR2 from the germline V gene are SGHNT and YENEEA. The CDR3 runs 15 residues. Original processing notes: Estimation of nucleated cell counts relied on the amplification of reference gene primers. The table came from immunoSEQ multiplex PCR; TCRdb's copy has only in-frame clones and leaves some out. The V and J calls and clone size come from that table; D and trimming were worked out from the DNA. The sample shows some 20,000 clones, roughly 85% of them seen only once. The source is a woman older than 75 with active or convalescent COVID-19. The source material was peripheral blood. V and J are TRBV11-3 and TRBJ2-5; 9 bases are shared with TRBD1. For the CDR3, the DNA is TGTGCCAGCAGCTTAGAGGACAGGGGCCAAGAGACCCAGTACTTC. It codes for CASSLEDRGQETQYF.